These 8 T cell receptor beta chains were sequenced from one sample in a study of blood T cell repertoires in COVID-19. Assay used: immunoSEQ multiplex PCR; TCRdb lists only in-frame clones, some missing. The data hold 200,000 to 250,000 clones, with 80% to 90% observed a single time. The sequencing input was peripheral blood. The receptors derive from a man aged 30-40 years with active or convalescent COVID-19.

In its sample, this clone was seen once. Other nucleotide sequences from this sample produce the same CDR3. J is TRBJ1-6 and V is TRBV11-2; D unclear. V gave up 5 bases and J gave up 0 bases, with 8 bases separating them. Per germline, CDR1 SGHAT and CDR2 FQNNGV. The CDR3 consists of 15 residues. Here the CDR3 DNA reads TGTGCCAGCAGCGCAAGGAGCTCCTATAATTCACCCCTCCACTTT. Protein product: CASSARSSYNSPLHF.

This chain uses TRBV5-4 with TRBJ2-5; no clear D gene. V was cut by 4 bases and J by 5 bases, with 15 bases left in between. Germline CDR1 SGHNT, CDR2 YYREEE (reference sequence). The CDR3 loop spans 14 amino acids. The DNA for the CDR3 is TGTGCCAGCAGCGTTGACATGGGTGCCGAGACCCAGTACTTC. This translates into CASSVDMGAETQYF.

This chain connects TRBV19 to TRBJ2-2; 12 positions match TRBD1. V lost 10 bases, J lost 5 bases, and 5 bases stayed unmatched. The CDR3 runs 14 residues. Germline assignment: CDR1 LNHDA and CDR2 SQIVND (reference sequence). The CDR3 coding sequence is TGTGCCACCGGGACAGGGGGCAATACCGGGGAGCTGTTTTTT. Its protein is CATGTGGNTGELFF.

CDR3 DNA: TGTGCCAGCAGCCGAGGTAGTCGGAGTTATGAGCAGTTCTTC. It encodes CASSRGSRSYEQFF. This rearrangement joins TRBV6-5 to TRBJ2-1; D not certain. This CDR3 contains 14 residues. V was pared by 6 bases and J by 8 bases, with 17 bases between. CDR1 and CDR2 (germline): MNHEY, SVGAGI.

The table lists this clone with a few counts. This chain links TRBV5-5 with TRBJ2-7; TRBD2 matches at 7 bases. Trimming took 0 bases from V and 3 from J; bases not matched to a gene: 6. Germline CDR1 is SGHKS and CDR2 is YYEKEE (reference sequence). There are 15 residues in the CDR3. The DNA of the CDR3 is TGTGCCAGCAGCTTGGCCCAGGGAGGGTACTACGAGCAGTACTTC. Its protein product is CASSLAQGGYYEQYF.

The chain combines TRBV28 with TRBJ1-1, with a weak D call TRBD1 (6 bases). The CDR3 has 14 amino acids. V was clipped by 5 bases and J by 3 bases, with 13 bases between them. Germline loops: CDR1 MDHEN, CDR2 SYDVKM. DNA of the CDR3: TGTGCCAGCAGTAGGGGAGGGGGAGACACTGAAGCTTTCTTT. It yields the protein CASSRGGGDTEAFF. Supplemented by reference TRBV28 and TRBJ1-1, the full variable domain reads DVKVTQSSRYLVKRTGEKVFLECVQDMDHENMFWYRQDPGLGLRLIYFSYDVKMKEKGDIPEGYSVSREKKERFSLILESASTNQTSMYLCASSRGGGDTEAFFGQGTRLTVV.

This chain connects TRBV14 to TRBJ1-6; D uncertain. V was clipped by 1 base and J by 0 bases, with 10 bases between them. Germline V gene data show CDR1 as SGHDN and CDR2 as FVKESK. The CDR3 runs to 17 residues. The CDR3 DNA follows: TGTGCCAGCAGCCAAGGGTTAGGGAGCTCCTATAATTCACCCCTCCACTTT. This codes for CASSQGLGSSYNSPLHF.

The genes are TRBV13 and TRBJ1-4; D possibly corresponds to TRBD1 (5 bases). Trimming removed 2 bases at V and 3 bases at J, with 13 bases between. Germline values: CDR1 PRHDT, CDR2 FYEKMQ (reference sequence). The CDR3 is 16 amino acids. This chain's CDR3 is CASSLLNGGANEKLFF. CDR3 sequence (DNA): TGTGCCAGCAGCTTACTGAACGGGGGAGCTAATGAAAAACTGTTTTTT.